This T cell receptor beta chain came from a study of T cell repertoires in cytomegalovirus infection. From the reads, TCRdb called clonotypes with MiXCR, one entry per CDR3 protein. The sample holds approximately 1,000,000 distinct CDR3 sequences; approximately 30% are singletons and the top ten take roughly 13%. The germline V gene has CDR1 SGHTA and CDR2 FQGNSA. There are 16 residues in the CDR3. Points on this clonotype: Antigen specificity is unknown. One junction end disagrees with the germline gene, perhaps due to a read error.

This rearrangement joins TRBV7-2 to TRBJ1-6, with D maybe TRBD1 (5 bases). The source was cultured CD8+ T cells from PBMCs, collected from culture after CMV antigen stimulation. This receptor was identified in a human donor in good health (CMV status not recorded). Some clones in this sample may be carry-over from other donors' samples. This CDR3 is CASKLGGTNYDSPLHF. As DNA, the CDR3 is TGTGCCAGCAAATTAGGAGGGACCAACTATGATTCACCCCTCCACTTT.